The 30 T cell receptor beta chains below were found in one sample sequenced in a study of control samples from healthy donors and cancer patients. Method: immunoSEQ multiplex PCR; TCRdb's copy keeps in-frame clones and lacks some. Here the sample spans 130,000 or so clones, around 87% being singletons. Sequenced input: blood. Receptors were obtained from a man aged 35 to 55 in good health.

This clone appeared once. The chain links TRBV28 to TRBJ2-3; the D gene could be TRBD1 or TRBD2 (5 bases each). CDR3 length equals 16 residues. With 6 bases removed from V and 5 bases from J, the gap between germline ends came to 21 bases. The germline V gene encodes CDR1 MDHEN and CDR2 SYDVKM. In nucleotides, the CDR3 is TGTGCCAGCAGACCCTTGGGTGCAGGGAGAATAGATACGCAGTATTTT. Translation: CASRPLGAGRIDTQYF.

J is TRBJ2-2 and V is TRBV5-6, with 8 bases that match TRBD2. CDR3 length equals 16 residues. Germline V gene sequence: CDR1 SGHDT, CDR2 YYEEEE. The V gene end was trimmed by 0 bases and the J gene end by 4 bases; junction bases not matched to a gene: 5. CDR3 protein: CASSLAGGVSTGELFF. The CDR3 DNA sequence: TGTGCCAGCAGCTTGGCCGGGGGGGTGAGCACCGGGGAGCTGTTTTTT.

CDR3 in amino acids: CASSQLAGYSTDTQYF. CDR3 nucleotide sequence: TGCGCCAGCAGCCAATTAGCGGGGTATAGCACAGATACGCAGTATTTT. The V and J genes are TRBV4-1 and TRBJ2-3; TRBD2 aligns across 8 bases. The junction had 4 bases not matched to a gene; V was cut back by 2 bases and J by 0 bases. CDR1 and CDR2 (germline): MGHRA, YSYEKL. This CDR3 spans 16 amino acids.

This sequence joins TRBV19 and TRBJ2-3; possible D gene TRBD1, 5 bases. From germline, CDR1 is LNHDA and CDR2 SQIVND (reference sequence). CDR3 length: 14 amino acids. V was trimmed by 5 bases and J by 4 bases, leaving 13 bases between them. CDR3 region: CASSSFQGPDTQYF. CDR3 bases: TGTGCCAGTAGTTCCTTCCAGGGCCCAGATACGCAGTATTTT.

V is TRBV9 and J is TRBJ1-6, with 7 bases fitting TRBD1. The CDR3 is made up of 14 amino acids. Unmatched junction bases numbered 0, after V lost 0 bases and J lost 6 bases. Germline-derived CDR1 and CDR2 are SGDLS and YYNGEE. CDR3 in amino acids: CASSVEGANSPLHF. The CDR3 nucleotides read TGTGCCAGCAGCGTAGAGGGGGCTAATTCACCCCTCCACTTT.

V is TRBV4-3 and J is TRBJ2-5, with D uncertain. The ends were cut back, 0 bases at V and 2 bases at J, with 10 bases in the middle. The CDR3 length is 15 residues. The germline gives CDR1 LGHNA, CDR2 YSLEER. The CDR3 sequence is CASSQDKYGQETQYF. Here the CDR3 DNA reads TGCGCCAGCAGCCAAGATAAGTACGGTCAAGAGACCCAGTACTTC.

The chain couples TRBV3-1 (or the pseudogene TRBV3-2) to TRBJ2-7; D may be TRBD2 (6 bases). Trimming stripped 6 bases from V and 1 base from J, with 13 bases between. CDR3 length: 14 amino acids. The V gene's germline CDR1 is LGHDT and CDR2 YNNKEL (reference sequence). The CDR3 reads CASSMEGRSYEQYF. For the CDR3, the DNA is TGTGCCAGCAGTATGGAGGGGAGGTCCTACGAGCAGTACTTC.

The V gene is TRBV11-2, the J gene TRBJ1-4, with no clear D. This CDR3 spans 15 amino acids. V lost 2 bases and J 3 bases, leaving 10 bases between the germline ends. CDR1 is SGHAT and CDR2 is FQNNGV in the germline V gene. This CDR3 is CASSLIKDANEKLFF. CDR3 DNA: TGTGCCAGCAGCTTAATAAAGGACGCTAATGAAAAACTGTTTTTT.

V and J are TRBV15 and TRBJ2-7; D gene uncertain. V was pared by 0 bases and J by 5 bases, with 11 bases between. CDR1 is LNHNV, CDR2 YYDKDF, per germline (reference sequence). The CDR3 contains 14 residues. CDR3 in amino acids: CATSRDGQFNEQYF. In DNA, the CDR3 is TGTGCCACCAGCAGAGATGGGCAATTCAACGAGCAGTACTTC.

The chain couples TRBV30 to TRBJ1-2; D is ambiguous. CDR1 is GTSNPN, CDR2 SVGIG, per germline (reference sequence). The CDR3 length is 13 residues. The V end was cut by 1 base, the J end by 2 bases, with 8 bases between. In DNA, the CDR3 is TGTGCCTGGAGTGACAAGCCCAACTATGGCTACACCTTC. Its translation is CAWSDKPNYGYTF.

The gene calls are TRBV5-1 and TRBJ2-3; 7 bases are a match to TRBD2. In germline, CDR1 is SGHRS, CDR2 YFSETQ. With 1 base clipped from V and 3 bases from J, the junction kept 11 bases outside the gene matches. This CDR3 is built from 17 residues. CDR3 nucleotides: TGCGCCAGCAGCTTGACCGGGACTACCATCGGGACAGATACGCAGTATTTT. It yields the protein CASSLTGTTIGTDTQYF.

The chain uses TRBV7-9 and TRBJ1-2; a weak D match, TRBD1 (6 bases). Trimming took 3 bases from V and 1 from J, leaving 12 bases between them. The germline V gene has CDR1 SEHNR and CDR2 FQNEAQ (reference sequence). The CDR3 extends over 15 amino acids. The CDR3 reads CASSFNTQGNYGYTF. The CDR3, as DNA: TGTGCCAGCAGCTTTAATACACAGGGTAACTATGGCTACACCTTC.

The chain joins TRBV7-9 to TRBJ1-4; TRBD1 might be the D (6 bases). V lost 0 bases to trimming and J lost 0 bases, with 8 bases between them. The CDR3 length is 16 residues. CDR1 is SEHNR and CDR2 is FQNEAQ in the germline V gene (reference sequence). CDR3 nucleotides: TGTGCCAGCAGCTTAGCCGGGACAACAACTAATGAAAAACTGTTTTTT. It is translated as CASSLAGTTTNEKLFF.

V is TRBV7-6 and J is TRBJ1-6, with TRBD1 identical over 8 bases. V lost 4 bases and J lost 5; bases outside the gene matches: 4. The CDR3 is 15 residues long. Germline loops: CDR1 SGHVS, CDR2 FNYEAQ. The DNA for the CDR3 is TGTGCCAGCAGCTCCGGGACAGGTCATAATTCACCCCTCCACTTT. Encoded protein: CASSSGTGHNSPLHF.

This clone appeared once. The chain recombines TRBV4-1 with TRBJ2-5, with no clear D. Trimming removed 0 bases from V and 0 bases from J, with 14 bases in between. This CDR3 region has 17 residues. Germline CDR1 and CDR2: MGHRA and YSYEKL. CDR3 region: CASSQDRATLYQETQYF. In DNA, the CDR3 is TGCGCCAGCAGCCAAGATAGGGCGACCTTGTACCAAGAGACCCAGTACTTC.

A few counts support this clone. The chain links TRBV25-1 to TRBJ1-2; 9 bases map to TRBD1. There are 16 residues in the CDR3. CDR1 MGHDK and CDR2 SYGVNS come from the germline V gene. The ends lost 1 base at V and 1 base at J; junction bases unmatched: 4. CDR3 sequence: CASSESPGQGNYGYTF. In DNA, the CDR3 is TGTGCCAGCAGTGAATCACCGGGACAGGGTAACTATGGCTACACCTTC.

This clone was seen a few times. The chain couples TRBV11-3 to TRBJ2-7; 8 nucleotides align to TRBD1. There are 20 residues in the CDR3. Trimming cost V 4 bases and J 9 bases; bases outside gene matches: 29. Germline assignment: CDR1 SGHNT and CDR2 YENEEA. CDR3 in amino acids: CASSSRTGYGPIYRLGGQYF. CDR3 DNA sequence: TGTGCCAGCAGCTCCCGGACAGGGTACGGCCCCATTTATCGCCTCGGTGGGCAGTACTTC.

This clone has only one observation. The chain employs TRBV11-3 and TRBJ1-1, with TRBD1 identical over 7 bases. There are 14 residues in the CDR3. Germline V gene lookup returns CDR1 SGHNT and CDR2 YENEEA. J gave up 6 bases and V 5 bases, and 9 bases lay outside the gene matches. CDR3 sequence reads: CASSSAQGPAEAFF. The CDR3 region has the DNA TGTGCCAGCAGCAGTGCACAGGGGCCCGCTGAAGCTTTCTTT.

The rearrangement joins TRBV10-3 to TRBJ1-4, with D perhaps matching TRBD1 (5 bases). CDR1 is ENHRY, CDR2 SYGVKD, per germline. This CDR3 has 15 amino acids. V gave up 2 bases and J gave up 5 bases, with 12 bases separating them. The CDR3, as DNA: TGTGCCATCAGTGAGGATGCTGGGGGAAATGAAAAACTGTTTTTT. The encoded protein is CAISEDAGGNEKLFF.

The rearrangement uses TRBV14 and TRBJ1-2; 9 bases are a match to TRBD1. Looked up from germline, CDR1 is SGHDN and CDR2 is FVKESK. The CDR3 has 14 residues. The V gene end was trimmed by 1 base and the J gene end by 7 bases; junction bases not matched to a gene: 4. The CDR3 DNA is TGTGCCAGCAGCCAAGGGGACAGGGTGGGTGGCTACACCTTC. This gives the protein CASSQGDRVGGYTF.

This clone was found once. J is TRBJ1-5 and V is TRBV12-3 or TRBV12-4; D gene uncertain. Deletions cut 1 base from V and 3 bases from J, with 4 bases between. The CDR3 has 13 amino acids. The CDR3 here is CASSLGVNQPQHF. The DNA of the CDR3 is TGTGCCAGCAGTTTAGGGGTCAATCAGCCCCAGCATTTT.

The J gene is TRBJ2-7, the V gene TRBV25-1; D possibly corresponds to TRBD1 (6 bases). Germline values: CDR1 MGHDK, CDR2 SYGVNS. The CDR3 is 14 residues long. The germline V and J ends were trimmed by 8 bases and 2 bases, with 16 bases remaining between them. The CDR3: CASGTTGGAYEQYF. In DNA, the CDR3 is TGTGCCAGCGGTACGACAGGTGGTGCCTACGAGCAGTACTTC.

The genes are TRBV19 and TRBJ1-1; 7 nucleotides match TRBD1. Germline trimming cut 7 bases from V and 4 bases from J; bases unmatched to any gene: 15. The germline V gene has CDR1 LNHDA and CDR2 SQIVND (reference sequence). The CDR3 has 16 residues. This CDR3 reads CASTPPRQGGITEAFF. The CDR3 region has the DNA TGTGCCAGTACCCCCCCCCGACAGGGTGGGATCACTGAAGCTTTCTTT. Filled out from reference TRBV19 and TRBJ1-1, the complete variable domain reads DGGITQSPKYLFRKEGQNVTLSCEQNLNHDAMYWYRQDPGQGLRLIYYSQIVNDFQKGDIAEGYSVSREKKESFPLTVTSAQKNPTAFYLCASTPPRQGGITEAFFGQGTRLTVV.

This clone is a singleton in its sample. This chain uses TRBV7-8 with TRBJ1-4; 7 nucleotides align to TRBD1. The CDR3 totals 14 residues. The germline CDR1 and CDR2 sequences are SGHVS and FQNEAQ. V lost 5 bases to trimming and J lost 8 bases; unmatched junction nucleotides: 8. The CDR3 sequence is CASSQTGRLEKLFF. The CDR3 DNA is TGTGCCAGCAGCCAGACAGGGCGGTTGGAAAAACTGTTTTTT.

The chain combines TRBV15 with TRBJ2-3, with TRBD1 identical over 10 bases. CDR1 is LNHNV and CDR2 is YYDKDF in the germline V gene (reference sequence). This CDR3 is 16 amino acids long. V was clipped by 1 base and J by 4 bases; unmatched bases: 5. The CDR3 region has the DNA TGTGCCACCAGCAGAGCCCCGGGACAGGGGTCAGATACGCAGTATTTT. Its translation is CATSRAPGQGSDTQYF.

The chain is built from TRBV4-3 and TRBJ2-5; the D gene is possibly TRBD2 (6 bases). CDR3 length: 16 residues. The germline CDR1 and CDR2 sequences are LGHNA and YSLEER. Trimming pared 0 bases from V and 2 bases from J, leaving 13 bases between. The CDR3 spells CASSQDAGQRQETQYF. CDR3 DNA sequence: TGCGCCAGCAGCCAAGATGCGGGGCAGCGACAAGAGACCCAGTACTTC.

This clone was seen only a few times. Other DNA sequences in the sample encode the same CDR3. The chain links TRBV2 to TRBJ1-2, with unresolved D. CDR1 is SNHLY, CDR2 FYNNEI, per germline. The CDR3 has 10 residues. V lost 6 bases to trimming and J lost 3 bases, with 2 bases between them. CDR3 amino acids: CASSDYGYTF. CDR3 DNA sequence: TGTGCCAGCAGCGACTATGGCTACACCTTC.

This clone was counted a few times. CDR3 bases: TGTGCCAGCAGCTACCCTTTAGCGGGGGGGCCCCTGTCATTGTACTTC. This gives the protein CASSYPLAGGPLSLYF. V gene TRBV3-1 (or the pseudogene TRBV3-2) combines with J gene TRBJ2-5; TRBD2 aligns across 11 bases. The V segment lost 5 bases and the J segment 13 bases; nucleotides outside the gene matches: 18. This CDR3 region has 16 residues. Germline CDR1 and CDR2: LGHDT and YNNKEL (reference sequence).

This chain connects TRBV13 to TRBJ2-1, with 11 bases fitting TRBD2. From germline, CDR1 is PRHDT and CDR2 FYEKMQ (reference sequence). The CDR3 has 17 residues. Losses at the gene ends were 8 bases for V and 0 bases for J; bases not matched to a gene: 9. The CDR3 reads CASLWLAGGSSYNEQFF. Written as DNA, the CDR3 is TGTGCCAGCCTCTGGCTAGCGGGGGGAAGCTCCTACAATGAGCAGTTCTTC.

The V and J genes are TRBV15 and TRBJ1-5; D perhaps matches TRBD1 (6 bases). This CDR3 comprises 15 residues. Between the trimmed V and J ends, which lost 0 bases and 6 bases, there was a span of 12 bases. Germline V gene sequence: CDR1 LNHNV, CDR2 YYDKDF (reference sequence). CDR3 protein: CATSRDEGVRQPQHF. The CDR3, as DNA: TGTGCCACCAGCAGAGATGAGGGGGTTCGTCAGCCCCAGCATTTT.